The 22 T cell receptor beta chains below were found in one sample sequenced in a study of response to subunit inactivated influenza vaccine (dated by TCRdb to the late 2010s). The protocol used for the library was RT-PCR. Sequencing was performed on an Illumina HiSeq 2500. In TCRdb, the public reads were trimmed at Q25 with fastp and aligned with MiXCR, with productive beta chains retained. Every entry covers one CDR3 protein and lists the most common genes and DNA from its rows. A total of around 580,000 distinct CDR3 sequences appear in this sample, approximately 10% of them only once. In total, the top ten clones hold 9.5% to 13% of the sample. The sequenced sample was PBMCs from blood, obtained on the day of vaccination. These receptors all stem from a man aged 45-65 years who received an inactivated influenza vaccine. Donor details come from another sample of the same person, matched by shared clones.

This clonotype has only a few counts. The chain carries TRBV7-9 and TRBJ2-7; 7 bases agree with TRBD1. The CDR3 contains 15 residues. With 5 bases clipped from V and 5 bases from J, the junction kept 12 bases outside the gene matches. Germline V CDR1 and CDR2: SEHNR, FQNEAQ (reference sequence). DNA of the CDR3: TGTGCCAGCAGCAACCGAGACAGGGTCGGGAACGAGCAGTACTTC. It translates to CASSNRDRVGNEQYF.

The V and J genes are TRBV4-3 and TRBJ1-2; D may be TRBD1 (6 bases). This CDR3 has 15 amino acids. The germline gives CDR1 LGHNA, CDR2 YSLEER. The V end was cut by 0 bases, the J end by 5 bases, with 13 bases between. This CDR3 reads CASSQDFPQGYGYTF. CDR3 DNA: TGCGCCAGCAGCCAAGATTTTCCCCAGGGGTATGGCTACACCTTC.

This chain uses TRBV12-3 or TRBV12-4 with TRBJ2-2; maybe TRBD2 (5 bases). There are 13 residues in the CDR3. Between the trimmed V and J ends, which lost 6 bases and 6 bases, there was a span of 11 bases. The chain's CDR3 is CASRLLESGELFF. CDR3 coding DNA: TGTGCCAGCAGACTACTAGAATCCGGGGAGCTGTTTTTT.

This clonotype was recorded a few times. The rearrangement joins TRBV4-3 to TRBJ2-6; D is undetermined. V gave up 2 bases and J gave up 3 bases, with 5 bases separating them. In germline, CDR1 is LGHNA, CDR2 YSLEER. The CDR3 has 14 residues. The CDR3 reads CASSQLHGANVLTF. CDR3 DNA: TGCGCCAGCAGCCAATTGCATGGGGCCAACGTCCTGACTTTC.

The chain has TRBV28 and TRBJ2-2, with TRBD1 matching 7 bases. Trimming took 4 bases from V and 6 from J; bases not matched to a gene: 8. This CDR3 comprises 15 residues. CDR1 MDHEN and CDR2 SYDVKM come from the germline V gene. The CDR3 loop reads CASSSPGQRPGELFF. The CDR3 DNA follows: TGTGCCAGCAGTTCACCGGGACAGAGACCCGGGGAGCTGTTTTTT.

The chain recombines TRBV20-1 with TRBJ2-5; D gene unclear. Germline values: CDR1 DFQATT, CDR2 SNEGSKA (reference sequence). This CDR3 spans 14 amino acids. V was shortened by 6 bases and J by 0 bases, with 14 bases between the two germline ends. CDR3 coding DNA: TGCAGTGCCCAGGCACAGCTTTACCAAGAGACCCAGTACTTC. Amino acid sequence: CSAQAQLYQETQYF.

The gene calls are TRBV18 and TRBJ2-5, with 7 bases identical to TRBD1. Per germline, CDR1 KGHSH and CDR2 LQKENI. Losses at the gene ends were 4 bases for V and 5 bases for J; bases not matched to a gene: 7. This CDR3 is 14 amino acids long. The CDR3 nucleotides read TGTGCCAGCTCACGGAGCACAGGGGTTGAGACCCAGTACTTC. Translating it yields CASSRSTGVETQYF.

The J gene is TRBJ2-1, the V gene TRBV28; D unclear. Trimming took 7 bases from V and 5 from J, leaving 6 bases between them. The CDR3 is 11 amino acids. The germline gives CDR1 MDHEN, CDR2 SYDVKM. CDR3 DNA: TGTGCCAGCAACGTTAACAATGAGCAGTTCTTC. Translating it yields CASNVNNEQFF.

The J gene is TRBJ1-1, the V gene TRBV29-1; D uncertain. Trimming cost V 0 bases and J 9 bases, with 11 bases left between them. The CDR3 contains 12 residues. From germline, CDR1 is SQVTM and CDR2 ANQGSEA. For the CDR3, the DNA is TGCAGCGTTGAAGATCAGCGGCCACAAGCTTTCTTT. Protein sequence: CSVEDQRPQAFF.

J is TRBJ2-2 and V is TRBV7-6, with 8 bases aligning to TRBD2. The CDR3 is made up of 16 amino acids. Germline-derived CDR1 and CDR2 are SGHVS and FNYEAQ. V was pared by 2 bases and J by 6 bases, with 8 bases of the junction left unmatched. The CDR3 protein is CASSLPGGRSAGELFF. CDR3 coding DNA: TGTGCCAGCAGCTTACCGGGCGGGAGGTCCGCCGGGGAGCTGTTTTTT.

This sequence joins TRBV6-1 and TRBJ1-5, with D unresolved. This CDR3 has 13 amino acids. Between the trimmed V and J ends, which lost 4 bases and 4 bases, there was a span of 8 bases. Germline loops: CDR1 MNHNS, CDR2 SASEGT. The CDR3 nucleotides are TGTGCCAGCAGTGGGAAGGCAAATCAGCCCCAGCATTTT. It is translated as CASSGKANQPQHF.

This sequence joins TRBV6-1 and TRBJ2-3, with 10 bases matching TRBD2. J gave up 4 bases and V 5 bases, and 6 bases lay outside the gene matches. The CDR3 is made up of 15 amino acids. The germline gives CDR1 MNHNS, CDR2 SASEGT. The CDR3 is CASSRTSGMADTQYF. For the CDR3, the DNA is TGTGCCAGCAGTCGTACTAGCGGGATGGCAGATACGCAGTATTTT.

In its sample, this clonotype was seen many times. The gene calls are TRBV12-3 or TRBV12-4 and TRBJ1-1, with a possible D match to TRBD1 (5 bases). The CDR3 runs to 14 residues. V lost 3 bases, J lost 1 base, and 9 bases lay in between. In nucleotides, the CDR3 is TGTGCCAGCAGTTTGGGGCTGCCGAACACTGAAGCTTTCTTT. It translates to CASSLGLPNTEAFF.

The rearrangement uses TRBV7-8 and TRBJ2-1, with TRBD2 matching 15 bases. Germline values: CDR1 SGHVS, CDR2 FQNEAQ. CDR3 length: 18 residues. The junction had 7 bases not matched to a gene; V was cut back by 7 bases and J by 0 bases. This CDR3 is CASTLGTSGRSSYNEQFF. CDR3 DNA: TGTGCCAGCACCCTAGGGACTAGCGGGAGGAGCTCCTACAATGAGCAGTTCTTC.

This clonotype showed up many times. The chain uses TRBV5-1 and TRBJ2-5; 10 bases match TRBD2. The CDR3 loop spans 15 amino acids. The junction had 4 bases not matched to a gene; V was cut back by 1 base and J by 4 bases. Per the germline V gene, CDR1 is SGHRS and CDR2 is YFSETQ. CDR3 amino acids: CASSLQRLAGETQYF. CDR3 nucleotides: TGCGCCAGCAGCTTGCAGAGACTAGCGGGAGAGACCCAGTACTTC.

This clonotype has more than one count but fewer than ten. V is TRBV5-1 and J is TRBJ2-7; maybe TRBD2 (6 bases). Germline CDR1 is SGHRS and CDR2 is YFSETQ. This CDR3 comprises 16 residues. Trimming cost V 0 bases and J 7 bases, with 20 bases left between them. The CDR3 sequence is CASSLGLGRYAGEQYF. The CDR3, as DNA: TGCGCCAGCAGCTTGGGACTTGGGCGGTATGCGGGAGAGCAGTACTTC.

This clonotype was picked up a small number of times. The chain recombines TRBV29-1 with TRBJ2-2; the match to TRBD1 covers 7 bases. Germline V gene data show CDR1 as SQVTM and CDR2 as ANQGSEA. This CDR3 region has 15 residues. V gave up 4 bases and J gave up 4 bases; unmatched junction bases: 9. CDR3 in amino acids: CSVAPGTEGTGELFF. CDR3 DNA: TGCAGCGTTGCCCCCGGGACAGAGGGCACCGGGGAGCTGTTTTTT.

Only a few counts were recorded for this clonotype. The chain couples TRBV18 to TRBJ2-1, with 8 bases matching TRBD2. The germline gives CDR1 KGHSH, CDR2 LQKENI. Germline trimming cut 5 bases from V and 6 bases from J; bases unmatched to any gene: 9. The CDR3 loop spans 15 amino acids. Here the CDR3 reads CASSSTAGVGNEQFF. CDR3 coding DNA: TGTGCCAGCTCATCAACAGCGGGAGTGGGCAATGAGCAGTTCTTC.

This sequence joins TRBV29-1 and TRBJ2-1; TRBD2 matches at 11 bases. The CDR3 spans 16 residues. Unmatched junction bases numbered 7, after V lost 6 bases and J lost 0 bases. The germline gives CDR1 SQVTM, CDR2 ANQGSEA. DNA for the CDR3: TGCAGCGTCACATTTAGCGGGGGGGCCTCCTACAATGAGCAGTTCTTC. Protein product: CSVTFSGGASYNEQFF.

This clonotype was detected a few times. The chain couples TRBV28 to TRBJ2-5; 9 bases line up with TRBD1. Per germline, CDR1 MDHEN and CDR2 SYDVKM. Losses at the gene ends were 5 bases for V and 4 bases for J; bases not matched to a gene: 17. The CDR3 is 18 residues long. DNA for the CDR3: TGTGCCAGCAGTCTCCTTTTTGGGACAGGGAATGCAGTAGAGACCCAGTACTTC. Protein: CASSLLFGTGNAVETQYF.

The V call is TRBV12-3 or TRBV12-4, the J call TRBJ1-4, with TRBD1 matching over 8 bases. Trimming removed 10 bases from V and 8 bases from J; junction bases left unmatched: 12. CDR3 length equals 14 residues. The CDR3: CATTRTGFGEKLFF. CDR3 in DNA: TGTGCCACCACCCGGACAGGGTTTGGAGAAAAACTGTTTTTT.

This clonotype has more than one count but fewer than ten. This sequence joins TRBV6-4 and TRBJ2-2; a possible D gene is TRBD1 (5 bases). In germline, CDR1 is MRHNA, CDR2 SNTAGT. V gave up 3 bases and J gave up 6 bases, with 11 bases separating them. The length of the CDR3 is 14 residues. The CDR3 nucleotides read TGTGCCAGCAGTGAAATGGGGCAATCCGGGGAGCTGTTTTTT. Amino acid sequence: CASSEMGQSGELFF.